Below, one TCR beta chain is given with its context. Its antigen is still unknown. The CDR3 length is 10 residues. The germline CDR1 and CDR2 sequences are SQVTM and ANQGSEA. V lost 5 bases and J lost 8, with 9 bases in between. This specimen comes from a study of PD-1 blockade in classical Hodgkin lymphoma. Study-wide findings and caveats: When set against healthy donors, newly diagnosed patients were reported to show lower baseline TCR diversity. Repertoire differences have undefined causes, possibly disease activity or prior therapy.

Clones were sequenced by immunoSEQ multiplex PCR, and TCRdb holds only the in-frame ones, with some missing. Of around 16,000 clones detected, around 84% appear once; the ten largest clones hold 0.65% to 1%. As for time point: newly diagnosed, previously untreated cHL patient sample. Magnetic depletion of unwanted cells isolated CD4+ T cells from thawed PBMCs. Acting as the comparison were PBMCs from newly diagnosed, untreated classical Hodgkin lymphoma. Sequencing used CD4+ T cells from blood. The sequence derives from a human donor with classical Hodgkin lymphoma. The J gene is TRBJ1-1, the V gene TRBV29-1; D is possibly TRBD1 (5 bases). The CDR3 spells CSVSNREAFF. The CDR3 region has the DNA TGCAGCGTTTCGAACAGGGAAGCTTTCTTT.